The rows below give T cell receptor beta chains drawn from one sample of a study of blood T cell repertoires in COVID-19. Profiling relied on immunoSEQ multiplex PCR, and the TCRdb table lists in-frame clones only, not all of them. This table has about half a million clones, roughly 89% appearing once. Sequencing was done on a sample of peripheral blood. These receptors came from a man younger than 30 with COVID-19, enrolled during active disease. CDR3s include the opening cysteine and the closing phenylalanine or tryptophan.

TRBV29-1 CSGGQIYEQYF
TRBV12-3/TRBV12-4 CATKGGPEQFF
TRBV3-1/TRBV3-2 CASSPRGNTEAFF
TRBV7-6 CASSPQSKGTGDEKLFF
TRBV25-1 CASSGSGPGQGFHEQYF
TRBV24-1 CATSDRTGWAFF
TRBV29-1 CSVDSGHEQYF
TRBV4-1 CASSPAANRDNEQFF
TRBV7-6 CASRNSGTGEAGYTF
TRBV7-8 CASSLGGTDNTEAFF
TRBV5-4 CASSLGQGAYEQYF
TRBV24-1 CATSPASGGYNEQFF
TRBV3-1/TRBV3-2 CASSQGTAMYGYTF
TRBV2 CASTPDRDTDTQYF
TRBV5-1 CASGNGTGVSPLHF
TRBV6-1 CASSEGTARLYGYTF
TRBV3-1/TRBV3-2 CASSQRHGGSEQFF
TRBV11-3 CASSYNRGQDTEAFF
TRBV20-1 CSASTPRNTEAFF
TRBV7-9 CASSPRSPGAEAFF
TRBV29-1 CSVEGEEDTEAFF
TRBV21-1 CASSKPGVNYGYTF
TRBV5-1 CASSSATGAGQETQYF
TRBV7-2 CASSSYRAPRYEQYF
TRBV13 CATPKTGELFF
TRBV28 CASSLFRGVETQYF
TRBV19 CASSISAGVEQYF
TRBV27 CASSFFGDRGFKGYTF
TRBV5-4 CASSFVQGNEQYF
TRBV7-8 CASSSRKTSGQKTNQPQHF
TRBV15 CATSRYGGAGEKLFF
TRBV3-1/TRBV3-2 CASSARDRDTEAFF
TRBV2 CASTIDRGANYGYTF
TRBV27 CASSSYPGSYEQYF
TRBV7-8 CASSLRQGKNYEQYF
TRBV5-1 CASRPTGTSGSLPDTQYF
TRBV27 CASSKTGQVNTEAFF
TRBV13 CASSSGLATGELFF
TRBV2 CASSDSYGYTF
TRBV30 CAWRSLASGIGTQYF
TRBV6-5 CASSSGAFYEQYF
TRBV7-8 CASRPDRGRENTIYF
TRBV30 CAWSPSDYGYTF
TRBV11-3 CASSAGTPRSGEQFF
TRBV6-5 CASSLGGNTEAFF
TRBV9 CASSVAAGAPGTDTQYF
TRBV3-1/TRBV3-2 CASSLRTGELFF
TRBV18 CASSPLEFGETQYF
TRBV6-5 CASSLGEGGGYTF